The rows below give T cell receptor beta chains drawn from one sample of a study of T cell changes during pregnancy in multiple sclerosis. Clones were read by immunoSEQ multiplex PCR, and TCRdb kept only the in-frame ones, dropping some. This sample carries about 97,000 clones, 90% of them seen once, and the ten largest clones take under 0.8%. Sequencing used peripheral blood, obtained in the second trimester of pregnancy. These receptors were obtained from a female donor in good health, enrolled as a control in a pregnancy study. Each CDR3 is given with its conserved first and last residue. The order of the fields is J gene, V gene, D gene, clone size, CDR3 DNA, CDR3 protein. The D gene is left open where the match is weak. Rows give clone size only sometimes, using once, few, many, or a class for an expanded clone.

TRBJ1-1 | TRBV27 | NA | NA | TGTGCCAGCATCCCCTCTACCAGGGCGAGGAACACTGAAGCTTTCTTT | CASIPSTRARNTEAFF
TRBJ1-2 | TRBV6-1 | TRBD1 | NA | TGTGCCAGCAGTGAAAGGGGGACAGGGAACTATGGCTACACCTTC | CASSERGTGNYGYTF
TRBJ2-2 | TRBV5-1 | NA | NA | TGCGCCAGCAGCCCCCGACGATCCACGGGCACCGGGGAGCTGTTTTTT | CASSPRRSTGTGELFF
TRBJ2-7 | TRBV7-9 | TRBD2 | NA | TGTGCCAGCAGCTTCCTAGCGGGAACGGCCTACGAGCAGTACTTC | CASSFLAGTAYEQYF
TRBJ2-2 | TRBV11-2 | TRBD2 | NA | TGTGCCAGCAGGAAACCGGGACTAGCGGGAGGGCGCACCGGGGAGCTGTTTTTT | CASRKPGLAGGRTGELFF
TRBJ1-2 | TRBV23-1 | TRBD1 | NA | TGCGCCAGCCCGGGACAGGGACACTATGGCTACACCTTC | CASPGQGHYGYTF
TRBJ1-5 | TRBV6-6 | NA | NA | TGTGCCAGCACGTTCGGGAGCAATCAGCCCCAGCATTTT | CASTFGSNQPQHF
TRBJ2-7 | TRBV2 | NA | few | TGTGCCAGCAGATCTGACTTCTACGAGCAGTACTTC | CASRSDFYEQYF
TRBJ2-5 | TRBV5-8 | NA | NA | TGTGCCAGCAGCTTCCAGAGGACTATGAAGGGGACCCAGTACTTC | CASSFQRTMKGTQYF
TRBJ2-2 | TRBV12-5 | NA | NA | TGTGCTAGTGGTTTCTTTCTCGGCGGGAACACCGGGGAGCTGTTTTTT | CASGFFLGGNTGELFF
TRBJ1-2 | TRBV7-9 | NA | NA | TGTGCCAGCAGCCCCACCGGCGTCCGGGACTATGGCTACACCTTC | CASSPTGVRDYGYTF
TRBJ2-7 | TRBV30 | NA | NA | TGTGCCCAACTGGGGAGTTACGAGCAGTACTTC | CAQLGSYEQYF
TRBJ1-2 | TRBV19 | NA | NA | TGTGCCAGTAGTCCTAGGACGGGAGGCTACACCTTC | CASSPRTGGYTF
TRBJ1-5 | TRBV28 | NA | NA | TGTGCCAGCACCTTAAAACTTCGGGGTCAGCCCCAGCATTTT | CASTLKLRGQPQHF
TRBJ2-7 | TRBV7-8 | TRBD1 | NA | TGTGCCAGCAGCTCCTTCGACAGGGAAGGGAGCTACGAGCAGTACTTC | CASSSFDREGSYEQYF
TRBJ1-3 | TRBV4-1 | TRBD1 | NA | TGCGCCAGCAGCCAAGAGACAGGGAGCTCTGGAAACACCATATATTTT | CASSQETGSSGNTIYF
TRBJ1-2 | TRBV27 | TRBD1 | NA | TGTGCCAGCAGTTCCTCGGGACAGGGATTCTCTGGCTACACCTTC | CASSSSGQGFSGYTF
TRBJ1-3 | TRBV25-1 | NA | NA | TGTGCCAGCAGGGAGGCTGGAAACACCATATATTTT | CASREAGNTIYF
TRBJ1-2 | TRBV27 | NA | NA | TGTGCCAGCAGTTTATCAGGGGCCAACTATGGCTACACCTTC | CASSLSGANYGYTF
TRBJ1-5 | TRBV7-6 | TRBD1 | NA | TGTGCCAGCAGTCCTATGACAGGGGATAGCAATCAGCCCCAGCATTTT | CASSPMTGDSNQPQHF